The rows below give T cell receptor beta chains drawn from one sample of a study of blood T cell repertoires in COVID-19. Profiling relied on immunoSEQ multiplex PCR, and the TCRdb table lists in-frame clones only, not all of them. Counted here are about 430,000 clones, over 75% occurring once; the ten biggest clones make up approximately 1.5%. The sample comprised PBMCs or T cells enriched from blood (not recorded which). The receptor source for this set is a woman between 18 and 29 years old who had been exposed to COVID-19. Both conserved end residues are part of each CDR3. The order of the fields is clone size, J gene, D gene, V gene, CDR3 DNA, CDR3 protein. The D gene is left open where the match is weak. Clone size is not always given. Where it is, it says once, few, many or a class for expanded clones.

clone size: NA
J gene: TRBJ1-5
D gene: NA
V gene: TRBV20-1
CDR3 DNA: TGCAGTGCTAGTCGTTCTGGGCAGAATGGGAGTCAGCCCCAGCATTTT
CDR3 protein: CSASRSGQNGSQPQHF

clone size: NA
J gene: TRBJ2-1
D gene: TRBD2
V gene: TRBV18
CDR3 DNA: TGTGCCAGCTCCATGGGAACCGGGACTAGCGGGCGTGAGCAGTTCTTC
CDR3 protein: CASSMGTGTSGREQFF

clone size: NA
J gene: TRBJ1-4
D gene: TRBD1
V gene: TRBV2
CDR3 DNA: TGTGCCAGCAGGGGACAGTCAAATGAAAAACTGTTTTTT
CDR3 protein: CASRGQSNEKLFF

clone size: NA
J gene: TRBJ1-2
D gene: NA
V gene: TRBV5-4
CDR3 DNA: TGTGCCAGCAGCTTCGGAGGTATATACTATGGCTACACCTTC
CDR3 protein: CASSFGGIYYGYTF

clone size: few
J gene: TRBJ2-1
D gene: NA
V gene: TRBV11-1
CDR3 DNA: TGTGCCAGCAGCCCAGGACTCAGCTCCTACAATGAGCAGTTCTTC
CDR3 protein: CASSPGLSSYNEQFF

clone size: NA
J gene: TRBJ2-7
D gene: NA
V gene: TRBV20-1
CDR3 DNA: TGCAGTGCTAGGGAGACGTACGAGCAGTACTTC
CDR3 protein: CSARETYEQYF

clone size: NA
J gene: TRBJ2-1
D gene: TRBD1
V gene: TRBV7-9
CDR3 DNA: TGTGCCAGCAGGTTCGGACAGGGTTATGTTTATGAGCAGTTCTTC
CDR3 protein: CASRFGQGYVYEQFF

clone size: once
J gene: TRBJ2-7
D gene: NA
V gene: TRBV7-2
CDR3 DNA: TGTGCCAGCAGCTTAGATTTGTACAGCTCCTACGAGCAGTACTTC
CDR3 protein: CASSLDLYSSYEQYF

clone size: NA
J gene: TRBJ2-7
D gene: TRBD2
V gene: TRBV6-4
CDR3 DNA: TGTGCCAGCAGTGCCCAGCGGGGGGACGAGCAGTACTTC
CDR3 protein: CASSAQRGDEQYF

clone size: NA
J gene: TRBJ1-1
D gene: TRBD1
V gene: TRBV3-1/TRBV3-2
CDR3 DNA: TGTGCCAGCGAGGGGACAGGTCTTGAAGCTTTCTTT
CDR3 protein: CASEGTGLEAFF

clone size: NA
J gene: TRBJ1-2
D gene: NA
V gene: TRBV19
CDR3 DNA: TGTGCCAGTAGTATATCAGCGGGGCTCTATGGCTACACCTTC
CDR3 protein: CASSISAGLYGYTF

clone size: once
J gene: TRBJ2-3
D gene: NA
V gene: TRBV6-4
CDR3 DNA: TGTGCCAGCAGCGAAAGCTTGGGGAGTCGGGTAGATACGCAGTATTTT
CDR3 protein: CASSESLGSRVDTQYF

clone size: NA
J gene: TRBJ2-5
D gene: NA
V gene: TRBV5-1
CDR3 DNA: TGCGCCAGCAGCTTGTGGGGAGGGGGGACCCAGTACTTC
CDR3 protein: CASSLWGGGTQYF

clone size: NA
J gene: TRBJ1-1
D gene: NA
V gene: TRBV9
CDR3 DNA: TGTGCCAGCAGCGTTGCAGGAATGAACACTGAAGCTTTCTTT
CDR3 protein: CASSVAGMNTEAFF

clone size: NA
J gene: TRBJ1-1
D gene: NA
V gene: TRBV3-1/TRBV3-2
CDR3 DNA: TGTGCCAGCAGCCAAGATTGTCAGGGGAGCACTGAAGCTTTCTTT
CDR3 protein: CASSQDCQGSTEAFF

clone size: NA
J gene: TRBJ1-6
D gene: TRBD1
V gene: TRBV5-6
CDR3 DNA: TGTGCCAGCAGCGTCCGGGACAGGGGTTCGCCCCTCCACTTT
CDR3 protein: CASSVRDRGSPLHF

clone size: once
J gene: TRBJ2-7
D gene: NA
V gene: TRBV11-3
CDR3 DNA: TGTGCCAGCAGCTTAGACCTGGGGCTAGTTGGTTACGAGCAGTACTTC
CDR3 protein: CASSLDLGLVGYEQYF

clone size: NA
J gene: TRBJ2-3
D gene: TRBD2
V gene: TRBV6-4
CDR3 DNA: TGTGCCAGCAGTGACCTGGGGAGGGAGGATACGCAGTATTTT
CDR3 protein: CASSDLGREDTQYF

clone size: once
J gene: TRBJ1-5
D gene: NA
V gene: TRBV28
CDR3 DNA: TGTGCCAGCAGTTTCTGGCAGGGGAGTCAGCCCCAGCATTTT
CDR3 protein: CASSFWQGSQPQHF

clone size: NA
J gene: TRBJ2-7
D gene: TRBD2
V gene: TRBV6-5
CDR3 DNA: TGTGCCAGCAGACGGGGACTAGCGGGCTGGGGCGAGCAGTACTTC
CDR3 protein: CASRRGLAGWGEQYF

clone size: NA
J gene: TRBJ2-3
D gene: TRBD2
V gene: TRBV19
CDR3 DNA: TGTGCCAGTAGTAAAAGCGGGGGGGCCGTCGCAGATACGCAGTATTTT
CDR3 protein: CASSKSGGAVADTQYF

clone size: few
J gene: TRBJ1-5
D gene: TRBD1
V gene: TRBV28
CDR3 DNA: TGTGCCAGCATGGTTGGACAGGGGCGTCAGCCCCAGCATTTT
CDR3 protein: CASMVGQGRQPQHF

clone size: NA
J gene: TRBJ2-3
D gene: TRBD2
V gene: TRBV7-9
CDR3 DNA: TGTGCCAGCAGCTCGGGACTAGCGGGGGGACCGGATACGCAGTATTTT
CDR3 protein: CASSSGLAGGPDTQYF

clone size: NA
J gene: TRBJ2-6
D gene: TRBD1
V gene: TRBV19
CDR3 DNA: TGTGCCAGCCGGACAGGGGGCTCTGGGGCCAACGTCCTGACTTTC
CDR3 protein: CASRTGGSGANVLTF

clone size: NA
J gene: TRBJ1-2
D gene: NA
V gene: TRBV7-8
CDR3 DNA: TGTGCCAGCAGCTTGGGGAGAGAGAACTATGGCTACACCTTC
CDR3 protein: CASSLGRENYGYTF

clone size: NA
J gene: TRBJ1-5
D gene: TRBD1
V gene: TRBV6-2/TRBV6-3
CDR3 DNA: TGTGCCAGCAGTAGGACAGGGAATGGCAATCAGCCCCAGCATTTT
CDR3 protein: CASSRTGNGNQPQHF

clone size: few
J gene: TRBJ1-1
D gene: NA
V gene: TRBV9
CDR3 DNA: TGTGCCAGCAGCGTAGGAGATTCTTTCCCTGAAGCTTTCTTT
CDR3 protein: CASSVGDSFPEAFF

clone size: NA
J gene: TRBJ1-5
D gene: NA
V gene: TRBV2
CDR3 DNA: TGTGCCAGCAGGGATACAGGGATTAGCAATCAGCCCCAGCATTTT
CDR3 protein: CASRDTGISNQPQHF

clone size: NA
J gene: TRBJ2-1
D gene: NA
V gene: TRBV7-2
CDR3 DNA: TGTGCCAGCAGCTTAGTAGGGGGAGGGAGCTCCTACAATGAGCAGTTCTTC
CDR3 protein: CASSLVGGGSSYNEQFF